These 12 T cell receptor beta chains originate from one sample sequenced in a study of T-cell reconstitution after alpha-beta-depleted transplantation in children. Unique molecular identifiers were used to barcode this TCRbeta library. From the PCR reads, TCRdb called clonotypes with MiXCR, one entry per CDR3 protein. The sample has approximately 400,000 distinct CDR3 sequences; roughly 10% are singletons. Here the sequenced sample was PBMCs from the stem cell graft donor, taken from the stem cell graft. The receptors derive from a human donor who donated a stem cell graft to a child with acute myeloid leukemia.

This clonotype was seen more than once but under ten times. V gene TRBV12-3 or TRBV12-4 combines with J gene TRBJ2-1, with 7 bases that match TRBD2. The CDR3 runs 15 residues. V was clipped by 5 bases and J by 11 bases; unmatched bases: 15. CDR3 coding DNA: TGTGCCAGCAGTCCGTACCGCGGGGGACGCGTTAAGCAGTTCTTC. Translated: CASSPYRGGRVKQFF.

Many counts were recorded for this clonotype. The V and J genes are TRBV7-3 and TRBJ2-3; D may be TRBD2 (6 bases). V was pared by 5 bases and J by 5 bases, with 8 bases between. CDR3 length: 12 residues. Germline CDR1 reads SGHTA; CDR2 reads FQGTGA. CDR3: CASSPGGDTQYF. In DNA, the CDR3 is TGTGCCAGCAGCCCCGGGGGAGATACGCAGTATTTT.

In its sample, this clonotype was seen many times. CDR3 loop: CASSRGQYEQYV. CDR3 nucleotide sequence: TGTGCCAGCTCAAGGGGACAGTACGAGCAGTACGTC. The chain carries TRBV18 and TRBJ2-7, with 7 bases identical to TRBD1. V was clipped by 5 bases and J by 4 bases; unmatched bases: 2. This CDR3 region has 12 residues. Germline values: CDR1 KGHSH, CDR2 LQKENI.

The chain combines TRBV18 with TRBJ2-1, with 9 bases that match TRBD2. J gave up 7 bases and V 5 bases, and 12 bases lay outside the gene matches. The CDR3 contains 16 residues. CDR1 KGHSH and CDR2 LQKENI come from the germline V gene. This CDR3 reads CASSGGEGTSSNEQFF. The CDR3 DNA reads as TGTGCCAGCTCAGGAGGAGAGGGGACTAGCTCAAATGAGCAGTTCTTC.

The table lists this clonotype with a few counts. The rearrangement links TRBV10-2 to TRBJ2-5; perhaps TRBD2 as D (6 bases). In germline, CDR1 is WSHSY, CDR2 SAAADI. V was cut by 3 bases and J by 7 bases, with 18 bases left in between. The CDR3 is 15 amino acids. The CDR3 loop reads CASSEAQRARGTQYF. The DNA for the CDR3 is TGCGCCAGCAGTGAAGCCCAGCGGGCCCGTGGGACCCAGTACTTC.

This clonotype was observed a few times. This chain joins TRBV6-4 and TRBJ2-3, with 12 bases fitting TRBD1. V was clipped by 6 bases and J by 6 bases; unmatched bases: 7. The CDR3 covers 15 residues. Germline CDR1 reads MRHNA; CDR2 reads SNTAGT. The chain's CDR3 is CASSPGQGAEDTQYF. As DNA, the CDR3 is TGTGCCAGCAGCCCGGGACAGGGGGCGGAGGATACGCAGTATTTT.

Details on this clonotype: Given the absence of the conserved phenylalanine or tryptophan at the CDR3 end, a read error is likely. J is TRBJ2-3 and V is TRBV6-2 or TRBV6-3; no clear D. With 6 bases removed from V and 3 bases from J, the gap between germline ends came to 13 bases. The V gene's germline CDR1 is MNHEY and CDR2 SVGEGT. This CDR3 is built from 14 residues. The CDR3, as DNA: TGTGCCAGCAGCCCCGTTCAGCGTACAGATACGCAGTATTTA. Protein product: CASSPVQRTDTQYL.

The chain has TRBV25-1 and TRBJ2-3; D may be TRBD2 (5 bases). Trimming took off 0 bases at V and 6 bases at J, with 10 bases between the two ends. CDR1 MGHDK and CDR2 SYGVNS come from the germline V gene. CDR3 length: 14 residues. CDR3: CASSEYRGIDTQYF. CDR3 sequence (DNA): TGTGCCAGCAGTGAATATAGAGGGATTGATACGCAGTATTTT.

This clonotype was seen ten or more times. This chain connects TRBV12-3 or TRBV12-4 to TRBJ1-4; no reliable D call. The CDR3 totals 14 residues. Trimming took 8 bases from V and 8 from J, leaving 18 bases between them. The CDR3 spells CASGSLPTEEKLFF. The DNA for the CDR3 is TGTGCCAGCGGAAGTCTACCAACTGAGGAAAAACTGTTTTTT.

The gene calls are TRBV20-1 and TRBJ1-1; tentatively, D is TRBD1 (5 bases). V dropped 3 bases and J dropped 1 base, with 6 bases sitting between them. Germline V CDR1 and CDR2: DFQATT, SNEGSKA (reference sequence). The CDR3 is made up of 12 amino acids. The chain's CDR3 is CSASGGNTEAFF. The CDR3 region has the DNA TGCAGTGCTAGTGGGGGGAACACTGAAGCTTTCTTT.

This clonotype has just a few counts. The chain recombines TRBV5-1 with TRBJ2-2; no firm D call. V dropped 4 bases and J dropped 3 bases, with 7 bases sitting between them. This CDR3 is 13 amino acids long. Germline CDR1 is SGHRS and CDR2 is YFSETQ. CDR3 residues: CASSAQDTGELFF. CDR3 coding DNA: TGCGCCAGCAGCGCTCAAGACACCGGGGAGCTGTTTTTT. Full variable domain (outside the CDR3, taken from reference TRBV5-1 and TRBJ2-2): KAGVTQTPRYLIKTRGQQVTLSCSPISGHRSVSWYQQTPGQGLQFLFEYFSETQRNKGNFPGRFSGRQFSNSRSEMNVSTLELGDSALYLCASSAQDTGELFFGEGSRLTVL.

This clonotype was observed many times. The rearrangement joins TRBV12-3 or TRBV12-4 to TRBJ2-2; D is possibly TRBD1 (6 bases). The length of the CDR3 is 13 residues. Trimming removed 6 bases at V and 4 bases at J, with 9 bases between. The CDR3 region has the DNA TGTGCCAGCAGCTCACAGGGCACCGGGGAGCTGTTTTTT. This sequence encodes CASSSQGTGELFF.